This TCR beta chain came from a study of monozygotic twins with inflammatory bowel disease (dated by TCRdb to about 2019). Regarding the study in general: In total, roughly 30 monozygotic twin pairs made up the full study: 19 Danish pairs, all IBD-discordant, plus nine German pairs, of which four were IBD-concordant and five were IBD-discordant. Disease-associated traits were sought mainly through comparisons between IBD patients and their genetically identical healthy co-twins within discordant pairs. Each individual had, on average, about 151 000 unique TCRalpha sequences and 181 000 unique TCRbeta sequences available for analysis.

From each donor, an approximately 2.4 ml peripheral blood sample was drawn into PAXgene tubes and stored at -80 degrees C. Without any T cell sorting, total RNA was extracted from whole blood using the PAXgene blood miRNA kit on an automated QIAcube. Deep TCRalpha and TCRbeta repertoire profiling with unique molecular barcoding was performed on peripheral blood of monozygotic twin pairs concordant or discordant for inflammatory bowel disease. Smoking habits were recorded for all twin pairs, and each individual was classified as a current, former or never smoker. On this clonotype: The antigen it recognizes is unknown.

Library prep was done by 5' RACE. Each TCR library was prepared from roughly 3.5 ug of total RNA. cDNA was synthesized with SMARTScribe reverse transcriptase in eight separate reactions per sample. During cDNA synthesis, unique molecular identifiers containing a 6-nucleotide sample barcode were introduced by template switching. Amplification of TCRalpha and TCRbeta cDNA involved two nested PCRs of 16 and 9 cycles, and each PCR was followed by bead purification. Before amplification, cDNA was treated with uracil DNA-glycosylase and purified using the QIAquick PCR purification kit. In the second PCR, Illumina TruSeq-compatible adapters and sample-specific barcodes were added. Library quality and concentration were assessed using TapeStation and Qubit, and 4.5 to 6.5 ng of each library was pooled. Sequencing of the pooled libraries was done on an Illumina HiSeq2500 single-index Rapid Run using custom sequencing primers and 2 x 100 bp reads. As for the original processing: MiGEC version 1.2.6 was used for UMI-based consensus assembly to correct PCR and sequencing errors. MiXCR version 2.1.1 was used to carry out V(D)J alignment, clonotype assembly and CDR3 extraction. Gene usage, clonotype sharing and MAIT/NKT TCR abundance were normalised by analysing the top 1000, 10 000 and 20 000 clonotypes per sample. Diversity was computed as the inverse Simpson index with the vegan R package after downsampling to 27 000 UMIs. Paired Mann-Whitney U tests on discordant twin pairs were used, with Benjamini-Hochberg multiple-testing correction. The reads, reprocessed by TCRdb, yield one row per CDR3 protein sequence and no DNA. V and J calls and clone size were set by TCRdb, not the authors. The sample table records 300,000 to 400,000 distinct CDR3 sequences. The top ten clones comprise 2% to 2.5% of the sample.

Counted from cysteine to phenylalanine, this CDR3 has 14 amino acids. The record lacks a DNA sequence. CDR1 and CDR2, per the germline V gene (reference sequence), are DFQATT and SNEGSKA. The full study reports these points: The results gave no support for a single strong signal or clonotype linked to IBD. Concordant and discordant twins showed no difference in repertoire similarity, possibly because of limited statistical power. Distinction between different T cell subtypes could not be achieved in the analysis. A decrease in TCRbeta repertoire diversity, as measured by inverse Simpson index, was observed in IBD patients compared with their healthy co-twins. Compared with healthy twins, IBD patients had fewer clonotypes in common with other individuals, a difference most pronounced in patients showing signs of disease activity. Because patients were on differing immunosuppressive treatments, the repertoires may have picked up extra background noise and inter-individual variability.

The sequenced material came from blood. Rearrangement joined TRBV20-1 to TRBJ2-3; as DNA is missing, the TRBD2 call by TCRdb cannot be tested. The sequence derives from a human donor with ulcerative colitis or Crohn's disease, or a healthy co-twin of an affected twin (not recorded which). The CDR3 in this case is CSAPRGGIADTQYF.